The clone carrying this TCR beta chain was recorded at least ten times. Investigators prepared the TCR beta libraries by applying iRepertoire HTBI primers and Arm-PCR of CDR3 regions. A single record per CDR3 protein comes from TCRdb applying MiXCR to the multiplex PCR reads. The data contain 350,000 to 500,000 distinct CDR3 sequences, about 14% of them singletons. The sample comes from a study of regulatory T cells in long-lasting Graves disease. The CDR3 contains 16 residues. CDR1 and CDR2 (germline): MNHEY, SMNVEV (reference sequence). Trimming left V 3 bases short and J 1 base short, with 15 bases between. Time point given: newly diagnosed GD, antithyroid drugs for less than 3 months. RNA from PBMCs was the source of the TCR library. The sample was also linked to a second study, of T cells in Graves' hyperthyroidism and ophthalmopathy. That study adds: Absent ophthalmopathy progression within 18 months defined stable Graves' hyperthyroidism.

The sequence came from a woman aged 45 to 65 with Graves disease. This chain links TRBV27 with TRBJ1-1; D gene uncertain. This specimen was peripheral blood mononuclear cells (PBMCs), taken at new diagnosis, from a patient treated with antithyroid drugs. The chain's CDR3 is CASSFGSWSGNTEAFF. The CDR3 nucleotides are TGTGCCAGCAGTTTCGGGTCATGGTCAGGGAACACTGAAGCTTTCTTT.